Sequencing of this T cell receptor beta chain was carried out in a study of blood T cell repertoires in COVID-19 (dated by TCRdb to 2020 to 2021). Background for the entire study: Samples covering the acute and convalescent phases of COVID-19 were provided by collaborators in the United States, Italy and Spain. A de-identified subject ID, COVID-19 status, age in years and sex were almost always included in the sample metadata. The material from the prospective study consisted of cDNA or gDNA derived from T cells, B-cell-depleted T cells, or PBMCs. A freely available public database, intended as a resource for researchers studying the immune response to SARS-CoV-2, is where the repertoires were released. HLA class I and class II types, where available, came from metadata supplied by the sample provider rather than from assay-based typing. Deeply sampled blood TCRbeta repertoires from subjects exposed to, actively infected with, or recovered from COVID-19 were included in the dataset. The samples were drawn from the first 160 participants of the ongoing ImmuneRACE study and from over 950 subjects provided by 6 global collaborators. General study outcomes and caveats: How much clinical and demographic metadata was included differed by source and by participant, and the metadata was provided uncurated.

In the prospective study, participants were roughly 18 to 95 years old, resided in approximately 22 geographic areas of the United States, and were enrolled through a virtual design. Cohort assignment in the prospective study relied on participant-reported clinical history from a screening survey and a study questionnaire. In the prospective study, whole blood, serum and a nasopharyngeal or oropharyngeal swab were collected from each participant by mobile phlebotomists. Prospective study participants could optionally give additional blood draws and questionnaires over an approximately two-month period. Blood samples from the prospective study were shipped frozen or at room temperature prior to DNA extraction. Concerning this clone: The antigen it recognizes is unknown. No base-level quality is on record; no much larger clone is a single base apart.

The immunoSEQ Assay, a bias-controlled multiplex PCR, was used to amplify TCRbeta CDR3 regions from genomic DNA. The authors' analysis ran thus. Within the assay, amplification of reference gene primers was used to estimate how many nucleated cells each sample contained. To quantify the absolute abundance of each unique TCRbeta CDR3 rearrangement, sequence reads were collapsed and filtered. Productive Simpson clonality was computed per sample as the square root of Simpson's diversity index over productive rearrangements. As stored in TCRdb, this immuneACCESS dataset retains in-frame rearrangements with V and J assigned. A fraction of the clones does not appear; measured against another copy, unresolved V genes explain less than half of the discrepancy, and the remainder lacks a known reason. V and J calls plus clone size are reproduced from that table; the DNA served to infer D and trimming. The sample table holds some 250,000 clones, of which 90% to 95% were seen once. 0.95% to 1.5% of the sample is taken by the ten largest.

For this chain, trimming is 6 bases at the V end and 6 bases at the J end, and the number of junction bases without a gene match is 5. CDR1 and CDR2 (MNHEY, SVGAGI) derive from the germline V gene. CDR3 length: 14 amino acids, cysteine to phenylalanine. Only the CDR3 portion is preserved as DNA: 42 bases, with reading frame beginning at the first base. The chain is made from TRBV6-5 and TRBJ2-1, with 10 bases aligning to TRBD1. Sequencing was carried out using PBMCs or T cells enriched from blood (not recorded which). The clonotype comes from a human donor in a cohort exposed to, infected with or recovered from COVID-19 (not recorded which). The donor label of this sample is uncertain. CDR3 sequence: CASSRQGASNEQFF. The nucleotides read TGTGCCAGCAGCCGACAGGGGGCTAGCAATGAGCAGTTCTTC.